This T cell receptor (beta chain) emerged from a study of cytomegalovirus exposure and HLA in healthy donors. Study-level findings and limits: Many donors carried some public TCRs, although rarity characterized most TCR sequences. The study flagged about 160 TCR beta chains as cytomegalovirus-associated.

The germline V gene encodes CDR1 LNHDA and CDR2 SQIVND (reference sequence). V was cut by 6 bases and J by 0 bases, with 9 bases left in between. This CDR3 region has 14 residues. About this clone: Its antigen is not identified.

It was with 60 Vbeta and 13 Jbeta primers that the PCR ran. The assay was immunoSEQ multiplex PCR, and TCRdb's table has in-frame clones only and misses some. The sample yields about 81,000 clones, over 70% seen once. The specimen sequenced was PBMCs. V usage is TRBV19 and J usage is TRBJ1-5; D is unclear. This sequence was found in a man aged 45-65 years in good health and CMV-seropositive. The CDR3 nucleotides are TGTGCCAGTAGGGAGGAGTATAGCAATCAGCCCCAGCATTTT. Encoded protein: CASREEYSNQPQHF.